The rows below give T cell receptor beta chains drawn from one sample of a study of T-cell reconstitution after alpha-beta-depleted transplantation in children. TCRdb processed the PCR reads anew with MiXCR; each CDR3 protein has one entry. The profile covers around 700,000 distinct CDR3 sequences, with approximately 14% appearing a single time and around 0.76% taken by the ten largest. This specimen consisted of PBMCs, obtained before TCRalphabeta/CD19-depleted stem cell transplant. The receptors were sampled from a girl aged 2 to 10 with congenital amegakaryocytic thrombocytopenia, due to receive a stem cell transplant. The CDR3 runs from the conserved cysteine through the conserved F or W. Fields, in order: J gene, V gene, D gene, clone size, CDR3 protein, CDR3 DNA. The D gene is left open where the match is weak. Clone size is stated in some rows and not others, as once, few, many or a class when expanded.

TRBJ2-7	TRBV7-9	-	-	CAGVGPPPSYEQYF	TGTGCCGGGGTTGGGCCCCCGCCTTCCTACGAGCAGTACTTC
TRBJ2-5	TRBV6-1	-	many	CASLAAPTQETQYF	TGTGCCAGCTTGGCCGCCCCCACCCAAGAGACCCAGTACTTC
TRBJ1-2	TRBV5-1	-	many	CASSSDTVHVNYGYTF	TGCGCCAGCAGCTCAGACACGGTCCACGTCAATTATGGCTACACCTTC
TRBJ2-7	TRBV4-1	-	many	CASSHQTSGYEQYF	TGCGCCAGCAGCCATCAGACTAGTGGCTACGAGCAGTACTTC
TRBJ2-6	TRBV4-2	-	-	CASSQGGSAGANVLTF	TGTGCCAGCAGCCAAGGCGGATCAGCCGGGGCCAACGTCCTGACTTTC
TRBJ2-3	TRBV3-1	-	-	CASSTPTRSADTKYF	TGTGCCAGCAGCACCCCGACTAGGTCGGCAGATACGAAGTATTTT
TRBJ2-1	TRBV6-5	-	-	CASSYWDSYNEQFF	TGTGCCAGCAGCTACTGGGACTCCTACAATGAGCAGTTCTTC
TRBJ1-1	TRBV20-1	-	few	CSARPEKGPMNTEAFF	TGCAGTGCTCGACCCGAGAAGGGCCCCATGAACACTGAAGCTTTCTTT
TRBJ2-1	TRBV6-5	-	-	CASSLIVAYNEQFF	TGTGCCAGCAGTTTGATCGTCGCCTACAATGAGCAGTTCTTC
TRBJ2-7	TRBV5-1	-	many	CASSLRLAEGYEQYF	TGCGCCAGCAGCTTGCGATTGGCTGAGGGCTACGAGCAGTACTTC
TRBJ2-7	TRBV20-1	TRBD1	few	CSATRGGGSTWQYF	TGCAGTGCAACCCGAGGGGGCGGTAGTACGTGGCAGTACTTC
TRBJ1-4	TRBV10-2	-	few	CASSDITGTRGEKLFF	TGCGCCAGCAGTGACATTACCGGGACAAGAGGGGAAAAACTGTTTTTT
TRBJ2-7	TRBV12-3/TRBV12-4	-	many	CASRPPGPYYEQYF	TGTGCCAGCAGACCCCCGGGTCCCTACTACGAGCAGTACTTC
TRBJ2-7	TRBV12-3/TRBV12-4	-	many	CASSLMGLTYEQYF	TGTGCCAGCAGTTTAATGGGACTTACCTACGAGCAGTACTTC
TRBJ2-2	TRBV4-1	-	many	CASSQNSNTGELFF	TGCGCCAGCAGCCAGAACTCGAACACCGGGGAGCTGTTTTTT
TRBJ2-1	TRBV5-1	TRBD2	-	CASSFRGTNDEQFF	TGCGCCAGCAGCTTTCGGGGGACTAACGATGAGCAGTTCTTC
TRBJ2-2	TRBV11-1	TRBD2	-	CASSLVGLAGLNTGELFF	TGTGCCAGCAGCTTAGTTGGACTAGCGGGACTTAACACCGGGGAGCTGTTTTTT
TRBJ2-1	TRBV5-1	-	-	CASSLMGSRSYNEQFF	TGCGCCAGCAGCTTGATGGGCAGCCGCTCCTACAATGAGCAGTTCTTC
TRBJ2-1	TRBV7-3	TRBD1	many	CASSSGGAYNEQFF	TGTGCCAGCAGCTCAGGGGGCGCCTACAATGAGCAGTTCTTC
TRBJ1-2	TRBV25-1	-	many	CASRRYSYGYTF	TGTGCCAGCCGCCGGTACTCCTATGGCTACACCTTC
TRBJ1-1	TRBV29-1	-	many	CSVLAVGLNTEAFF	TGCAGCGTTCTAGCAGTGGGTCTGAACACTGAAGCTTTCTTT
TRBJ1-2	TRBV18	TRBD1	-	CASSPSGTGGGTF	TGTGCCAGCTCACCATCCGGGACAGGGGGAGGCACCTTC
TRBJ2-1	TRBV4-2	TRBD2	-	CASSQDKREVLYEQFF	TGTGCCAGCAGCCAAGACAAGCGGGAGGTTTTATATGAGCAGTTCTTC
TRBJ2-7	TRBV29-1	-	many	CSVAFSYEQYF	TGCAGCGTTGCATTCAGCTACGAGCAGTACTTC
TRBJ2-7	TRBV27	-	-	CASTPGSGTYEQYF	TGTGCCAGCACCCCGGGTAGCGGAACCTACGAGCAGTACTTC
TRBJ2-7	TRBV29-1	-	few	CSVAGRGASSYEQYF	TGCAGCGTTGCCGGACGGGGTGCTAGCTCCTACGAGCAGTACTTC
TRBJ1-5	TRBV20-1	-	many	CSARDLGSNQPQHF	TGCAGTGCTAGAGATCTCGGAAGCAATCAGCCCCAGCATTTT
TRBJ2-1	TRBV6-4	-	many	CASSDSTSWGEQFF	TGTGCCAGCAGTGATTCGACTAGTTGGGGTGAGCAGTTCTTC